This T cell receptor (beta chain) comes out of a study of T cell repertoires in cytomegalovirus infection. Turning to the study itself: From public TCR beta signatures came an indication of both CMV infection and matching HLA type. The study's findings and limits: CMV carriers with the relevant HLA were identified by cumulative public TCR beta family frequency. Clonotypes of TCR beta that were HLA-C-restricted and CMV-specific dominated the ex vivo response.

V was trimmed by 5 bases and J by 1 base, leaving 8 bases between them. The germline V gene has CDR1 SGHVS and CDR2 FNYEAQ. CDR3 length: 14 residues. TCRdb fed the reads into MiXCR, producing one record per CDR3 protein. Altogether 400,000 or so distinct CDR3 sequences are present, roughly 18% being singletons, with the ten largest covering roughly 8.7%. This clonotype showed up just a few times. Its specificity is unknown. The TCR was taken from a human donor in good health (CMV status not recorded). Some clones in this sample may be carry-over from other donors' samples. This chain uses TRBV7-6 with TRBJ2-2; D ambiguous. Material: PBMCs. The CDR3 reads CASSPAQNTGELFF. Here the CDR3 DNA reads TGTGCCAGCAGCCCCGCACAGAACACCGGGGAGCTGTTTTTT.